The source of this T cell receptor (beta chain) is a study of blood T cell repertoires in COVID-19. This CDR3 contains 15 residues. In the authors' methods: How many nucleated cells were present was estimated from reference gene primer amplification. Sequenced by immunoSEQ multiplex PCR; TCRdb stores in-frame clones only, minus some. That table supplies the V and J calls and clone size; D and trimming were determined from the DNA. The profile covers 300,000 or so clones, with about 86% appearing a single time and approximately 1.3% taken by the ten largest. The specimen sequenced was peripheral blood. The chain is built from TRBV21-1 and TRBJ2-7; TRBD1, the D gene given by the table, was not confirmed from the DNA. TRBV21-1 is tagged as a pseudogene. The clonotype originates from a woman aged 45-65 years with acute or convalescent COVID-19. The CDR3 DNA is TGTGCCAGCACCACCCGGGACAGGCGACTCTACGAGCAGTACTTC. Its translation: CASTTRDRRLYEQYF.